Presented here are 26 T cell receptor beta chains from one specimen sequenced in a study of blood T cell repertoires in COVID-19. TCRdb's copy holds only in-frame clones and misses some; the assay was immunoSEQ multiplex PCR. Of about 280,000 clones listed, 83% were seen once; the top ten hold over 9%. Sequencing was carried out using peripheral blood. The source is a woman between 50 and 59 years old who had recovered from COVID-19.

This clone was seen a few times. This rearrangement joins TRBV10-3 to TRBJ1-5; the match to TRBD1 covers 9 bases. Germline trimming cut 10 bases from V and 4 bases from J; bases unmatched to any gene: 11. CDR1 and CDR2 from the germline V gene are ENHRY and SYGVKD. The CDR3 contains 15 residues. The CDR3 reads CATAPLGQGNQPQHF. The CDR3 bases are TGTGCCACCGCCCCCCTAGGACAGGGGAATCAGCCCCAGCATTTT.

V gene TRBV11-2 combines with J gene TRBJ2-6; TRBD2 agrees at 8 bases. CDR1 SGHAT and CDR2 FQNNGV come from the germline V gene. The V segment lost 5 bases and the J segment 2 bases; nucleotides outside the gene matches: 5. The CDR3 length is 16 residues. The CDR3 DNA reads TGTGCCAGCAGCCGACGGGGGGGGACTGGGGCCAACGTCCTGACTTTC. Translating it yields CASSRRGGTGANVLTF. Supplemented by reference TRBV11-2 and TRBJ2-6, the full variable domain reads EAGVAQSPRYKIIEKRQSVAFWCNPISGHATLYWYQQILGQGPKLLIQFQNNGVVDDSQLPKDRFSAERLKGVDSTLKIQPAKLEDSAVYLCASSRRGGTGANVLTFGAGSRLTVL.

This sequence joins TRBV3-1 (or the pseudogene TRBV3-2) and TRBJ2-5, with 7 bases identical to TRBD2. From germline, CDR1 is LGHDT and CDR2 YNNKEL (reference sequence). V shed 1 base and J 1 base; nucleotides not matched to a gene: 3. This CDR3 has 15 residues. The CDR3 region is CASSQASGPQETQYF. The CDR3 DNA is TGTGCCAGCAGCCAAGCTAGCGGCCCCCAAGAGACCCAGTACTTC.

This clone has only one observation. This sequence joins TRBV5-1 and TRBJ2-2; possibly TRBD2 for D (5 bases). This CDR3 is built from 15 residues. Trimming stripped 3 bases from V and 6 bases from J, with 15 bases between. CDR1 and CDR2 (germline): SGHRS, YFSETQ. The CDR3 nucleotides are TGCGCCAGCAGCTCCCGGACTCTAGCTGCCGGGGAGCTGTTTTTT. Translating it yields CASSSRTLAAGELFF.

This rearrangement joins TRBV6-2 or TRBV6-3 to TRBJ2-3; TRBD1 is a possible D gene (5 bases). V lost 6 bases, J lost 3 bases, and 16 bases lay in between. Germline CDR1 MNHEY, CDR2 SVGEGT. This CDR3 region has 15 residues. The CDR3 protein is CASSSDIGYTDTQYF. CDR3 in DNA: TGTGCCAGCAGCTCGGACATTGGGTATACAGATACGCAGTATTTT.

For the CDR3, the DNA is TGCGCCAGCAGGGAAGAAGCGGGGAGCAATCAGCCCCAGCATTTT. Amino acid sequence: CASREEAGSNQPQHF. The chain combines TRBV5-1 with TRBJ1-5, with D uncertain. Trimming took off 5 bases at V and 1 base at J, with 13 bases between the two ends. There are 15 residues in the CDR3. Germline V gene sequence: CDR1 SGHRS, CDR2 YFSETQ.

A few counts support this clone. This chain joins TRBV5-1 and TRBJ1-1, with D unresolved. The V gene's germline CDR1 is SGHRS and CDR2 YFSETQ. The length of the CDR3 is 15 residues. V shed 3 bases and J shed 5 bases, with 17 bases lying between them. The CDR3 DNA follows: TGCGCCAGCAGCTCATTTTCGGGAGTAGGGACTGAAGCTTTCTTT. Amino acids: CASSSFSGVGTEAFF. Looking up the rest from reference TRBV5-1 and TRBJ1-1 gives the full variable domain: KAGVTQTPRYLIKTRGQQVTLSCSPISGHRSVSWYQQTPGQGLQFLFEYFSETQRNKGNFPGRFSGRQFSNSRSEMNVSTLELGDSALYLCASSSFSGVGTEAFFGQGTRLTVV.

V gene TRBV24-1 combines with J gene TRBJ2-7; maybe TRBD1 (6 bases). CDR3 length: 13 residues. Trimming cost V 9 bases and J 9 bases, with 20 bases left between them. The germline V gene encodes CDR1 KGHDR and CDR2 SFDVKD. The CDR3 is CATSTGSQLGQYF. The CDR3 DNA follows: TGTGCCACCTCAACAGGGTCCCAACTTGGGCAGTACTTC.

V and J are TRBV30 and TRBJ1-2, with 8 bases matching TRBD1. Trimming removed 4 bases from V and 8 bases from J; junction bases left unmatched: 3. There are 11 residues in the CDR3. The germline gives CDR1 GTSNPN, CDR2 SVGIG (reference sequence). The CDR3 DNA reads as TGTGCCTGGACCACAGGGGGAGGCTACACCTTC. This gives the protein CAWTTGGGYTF.

The CDR3 here is CASSLSSGTNEQFF. CDR3 in DNA: TGTGCCAGCAGCTTAAGTTCCGGGACAAATGAGCAGTTCTTC. The genes are TRBV7-2 and TRBJ2-1; maybe TRBD1 (6 bases). The CDR3 runs 14 residues. Looked up from germline, CDR1 is SGHTA and CDR2 is FQGNSA. V was cut by 2 bases and J by 7 bases, with 12 bases left in between.

This clone was seen only a few times. The chain is built from TRBV7-2 and TRBJ2-7; TRBD1 is a possible D gene (6 bases). Per the germline V gene, CDR1 is SGHTA and CDR2 is FQGNSA. V dropped 6 bases and J dropped 0 bases, with 6 bases sitting between them. CDR3 size: 12 residues. CDR3 protein: CASRGGSYEQYF. CDR3 coding DNA: TGTGCCAGCAGAGGGGGCTCCTACGAGCAGTACTTC.

V usage is TRBV28 and J usage is TRBJ2-7; D uncertain. Germline V CDR1 and CDR2: MDHEN, SYDVKM. V was cut by 5 bases and J by 2 bases, with 13 bases left in between. The CDR3 is made up of 14 amino acids. In nucleotides, the CDR3 is TGTGCCAGCAGTATCGCCACCCTACCCTACGAGCAGTACTTC. Translating it yields CASSIATLPYEQYF.

V and J are TRBV19 and TRBJ1-1; a possible D gene is TRBD1 (5 bases). CDR3 length: 14 amino acids. Looked up from germline, CDR1 is LNHDA and CDR2 is SQIVND (reference sequence). V was clipped by 7 bases and J by 5 bases, with 17 bases between them. The CDR3 spells CASTIGGSRTEAFF. CDR3 DNA: TGTGCCAGTACAATCGGGGGGTCACGAACTGAAGCTTTCTTT.

The chain uses TRBV3-1 (or the pseudogene TRBV3-2) and TRBJ2-7; tentative D call: TRBD1 (5 bases). In germline, CDR1 is LGHDT, CDR2 YNNKEL (reference sequence). This CDR3 has 14 residues. V was clipped by 10 bases and J by 0 bases, with 16 bases between them. The DNA of the CDR3 is TGTGCCACCCGACGTAGGGGTAGCTCCTACGAGCAGTACTTC. Its protein product is CATRRRGSSYEQYF.

This rearrangement joins TRBV15 to TRBJ1-5; TRBD1 might be the D (6 bases). The CDR3 spans 16 residues. Trimming took off 5 bases at V and 2 bases at J, with 16 bases between the two ends. Germline CDR1 is LNHNV and CDR2 is YYDKDF (reference sequence). The DNA of the CDR3 is TGTGCCACCAGCGGGACACAGACCCGGCGCAATCAGCCCCAGCATTTT. Residues: CATSGTQTRRNQPQHF.

This clone was counted only a few times. The chain links TRBV6-2 or TRBV6-3 to TRBJ2-7; D is perhaps TRBD2 (6 bases). V lost 6 bases to trimming and J lost 0 bases, with 21 bases between them. CDR1 MNHEY and CDR2 SVGEGT come from the germline V gene. CDR3 length equals 17 residues. Written as DNA, the CDR3 is TGTGCCAGCAGCCCTACTCTGGTTTGGCGGGGCTCCTACGAGCAGTACTTC. Translation: CASSPTLVWRGSYEQYF.

J is TRBJ2-7 and V is TRBV5-4; TRBD2 aligns across 11 bases. Germline trimming cut 2 bases from V and 4 bases from J; bases unmatched to any gene: 11. Germline V gene data show CDR1 as SGHNT and CDR2 as YYREEE (reference sequence). The CDR3 covers 17 residues. The DNA for the CDR3 is TGTGCCAGCAGCTTTGAGTCGGCTAGCGGGGGGCGTTACGAGCAGTACTTC. Its protein is CASSFESASGGRYEQYF.

The CDR3 is CASRKGLSYEQYF. In DNA, the CDR3 is TGTGCCAGCAGAAAGGGACTCTCCTACGAGCAGTACTTC. V gene TRBV5-5 combines with J gene TRBJ2-7, with D possibly TRBD2 on 6 matching bases. Germline CDR1 reads SGHKS; CDR2 reads YYEKEE (reference sequence). Trimming cost V 5 bases and J 0 bases, with 9 bases left between them. This CDR3 comprises 13 residues.

The chain recombines TRBV7-5 with TRBJ2-1; the table's TRBD2 call for D was not verified on the DNA. TRBV7-5 is flagged as a pseudogene. The CDR3 is 21 residues long. As DNA, the CDR3 is TGTGTCAGAAGCTTAGTAATGGGACTAGCGGGAGGGCCTCTCAGACCTAATGAGCAGTTCTTC. As protein: CVRSLVMGLAGGPLRPNEQFF.

V and J are TRBV30 and TRBJ2-1; 9 bases fit TRBD1. Germline V gene data show CDR1 as GTSNPN and CDR2 as SVGIG (reference sequence). The CDR3 runs 14 residues. J gave up 8 bases and V 3 bases, and 8 bases lay outside the gene matches. The CDR3 region is CAWRGQGSLHEQFF. The CDR3 DNA reads as TGTGCCTGGAGAGGACAGGGGTCGTTACATGAGCAGTTCTTC.

About this clone itself: Other DNA sequences from this sample encode an identical CDR3 as well. This chain connects TRBV30 to TRBJ1-5; D is perhaps TRBD1 (6 bases). Deletions cut 0 bases from V and 7 bases from J, with 13 bases between. The germline V gene encodes CDR1 GTSNPN and CDR2 SVGIG (reference sequence). The CDR3 loop spans 14 amino acids. The CDR3 sequence is CAWSVRGGGQPQHF. CDR3 DNA: TGTGCCTGGAGTGTTAGAGGGGGGGGCCAGCCCCAGCATTTT.

Points on this clone: One end of the junction is discordant with germline, which a read error may explain. The chain joins TRBV3-1 (or the pseudogene TRBV3-2) to TRBJ1-6; 7 bases map to TRBD1. The CDR3 is made up of 12 amino acids. CDR1 is LGHDT, CDR2 YNNKEL, per germline (reference sequence). CDR3 DNA sequence: TGTGCCAGCCGCCAGGGGGGATCACCCCTCCACTTT. Protein: CASRQGGSPLHF.

In this sample, this clone turned up a few times. The rearrangement links TRBV6-4 to TRBJ2-2; 8 bases align to TRBD1. The CDR3 length is 14 residues. V was clipped by 4 bases and J by 5 bases; unmatched bases: 3. Germline V gene data show CDR1 as MRHNA and CDR2 as SNTAGT. Written as DNA, the CDR3 is TGTGCCAGCAGTGCACAGGGGGATACCGGGGAGCTGTTTTTT. This encodes CASSAQGDTGELFF.

This rearrangement joins TRBV2 to TRBJ2-3, with D tentatively TRBD2 (6 bases). The germline gives CDR1 SNHLY, CDR2 FYNNEI. V shed 8 bases and J shed 0 bases, with 12 bases lying between them. The CDR3 has 14 amino acids. In DNA, the CDR3 is TGTGCCAGCCAGGGCGGGGTAAGCACAGATACGCAGTATTTT. Its translation is CASQGGVSTDTQYF.

The chain has TRBV19 and TRBJ2-7, with 9 positions matching TRBD1. Germline trimming cut 5 bases from V and 0 bases from J; bases unmatched to any gene: 5. The germline V gene has CDR1 LNHDA and CDR2 SQIVND (reference sequence). The length of the CDR3 is 15 residues. CDR3 DNA: TGTGCCAGTAGTCCTGGGACAGGGTCCTCCTACGAGCAGTACTTC. Translating it yields CASSPGTGSSYEQYF.

This clone was picked up one time. The rearrangement uses TRBV4-2 and TRBJ1-3; TRBD1 is a possible D gene (6 bases). This CDR3 contains 20 residues. CDR1 is LGHNA and CDR2 is YNFKEQ in the germline V gene. V gave up 0 bases and J gave up 0 bases, with 21 bases separating them. The DNA for the CDR3 is TGTGCCAGCAGCCAAGATCGGTTCAACAGGGCAGCCCGCTCTGGAAACACCATATATTTT. It encodes CASSQDRFNRAARSGNTIYF.